This T cell receptor (beta chain) was retrieved from a study of regulatory T cells in long-lasting Graves disease. This clonotype was detected only a few times. The antigen is not known. With iRepertoire HTBI primers and Arm-PCR of CDR3 regions, TCR beta libraries were built. TCRdb reprocessed the multiplex PCR reads with MiXCR, giving one entry per CDR3 protein. Here the sample spans approximately 440,000 distinct CDR3 sequences, about a quarter being singletons. Study-level findings and limits: A greater number of public clonotypes (2,741) was shared by persistent patients than by new patients (approximately 1,000).

CDR3 size: 16 residues. Per germline, CDR1 SGDLS and CDR2 YYNGEE. Trimming cost V 3 bases and J 2 bases; bases outside gene matches: 7. Specified time point: persistent/refractory GD, antithyroid drugs over 5 years with positive TRAb. Extracted PBMC RNA gave rise to the TCR library. Sample: peripheral blood mononuclear cells (PBMCs), taken when the disease was refractory, from a patient treated with antithyroid drugs. This chain connects TRBV9 to TRBJ1-2, with 10 bases that match TRBD1. The receptor was derived from a female donor with Graves disease. The CDR3, as DNA: TGTGCCAGCAGCGCCGGGACAGGGGATACGAACTATGGCTACACCTTC. This sequence encodes CASSAGTGDTNYGYTF.